A single sample gave rise to the 5 T cell receptor beta chains below, sequenced in a study of PD-L1 blockade in urothelial cancer. Time point indicated: peripheral blood 6 weeks after treatment start. Produced via immunoSEQ multiplex PCR; TCRdb's table is partial and in-frame only. The table includes around 100,000 clones, around 93% detected once. Sequencing was performed on PBMCs, taken around atezolizumab (anti-PD-L1) treatment. Every receptor here comes from a man aged 55 to 69 with urothelial cancer.

V and J are TRBV28 and TRBJ2-3, with 7 positions matching TRBD2. The CDR3 contains 15 residues. Germline V gene lookup returns CDR1 MDHEN and CDR2 SYDVKM. The ends lost 5 bases at V and 6 bases at J; junction bases unmatched: 11. The CDR3 DNA reads as TGTGCCAGCAGTGGGGTGGGAGGGGTTTGGGATACGCAGTATTTT. Residues: CASSGVGGVWDTQYF.

The chain couples TRBV19 to TRBJ1-3, with D tentatively TRBD1 (5 bases). V shed 4 bases and J shed 1 base, with 17 bases lying between them. CDR3 length: 17 amino acids. The germline gives CDR1 LNHDA, CDR2 SQIVND (reference sequence). The CDR3 nucleotides read TGTGCCAGTAGTACCATGATGACAGCGCTTTCTGGAAACACCATATATTTT. This codes for CASSTMMTALSGNTIYF.

V gene TRBV28 combines with J gene TRBJ2-5; 12 nucleotides align to TRBD2. The V segment lost 5 bases and the J segment 6 bases; nucleotides outside the gene matches: 7. CDR1 is MDHEN, CDR2 SYDVKM, per germline. The CDR3 is 15 residues long. In DNA, the CDR3 is TGTGCCAGCAGTGAGACTAGCGGGAGATCCCAGACCCAGTACTTC. Translation gives CASSETSGRSQTQYF.

The gene calls are TRBV4-2 and TRBJ2-1; D unclear. This CDR3 is 14 amino acids long. Trimming took 9 bases from V and 1 from J, leaving 13 bases between them. CDR1 is LGHNA, CDR2 YNFKEQ, per germline. CDR3 residues: CARSRKESYNEQFF. The CDR3 nucleotides read TGTGCCAGGTCTCGGAAGGAGTCCTACAATGAGCAGTTCTTC.

The V call is TRBV11-2, the J call TRBJ1-1; D gene ambiguous. This CDR3 region has 13 residues. Trimming removed 5 bases at V and 4 bases at J, with 11 bases between. Germline loops: CDR1 SGHAT, CDR2 FQNNGV. The DNA for the CDR3 is TGTGCCAGCAGCCAACTCGAAGTCACTGAAGCTTTCTTT. This gives the protein CASSQLEVTEAFF.